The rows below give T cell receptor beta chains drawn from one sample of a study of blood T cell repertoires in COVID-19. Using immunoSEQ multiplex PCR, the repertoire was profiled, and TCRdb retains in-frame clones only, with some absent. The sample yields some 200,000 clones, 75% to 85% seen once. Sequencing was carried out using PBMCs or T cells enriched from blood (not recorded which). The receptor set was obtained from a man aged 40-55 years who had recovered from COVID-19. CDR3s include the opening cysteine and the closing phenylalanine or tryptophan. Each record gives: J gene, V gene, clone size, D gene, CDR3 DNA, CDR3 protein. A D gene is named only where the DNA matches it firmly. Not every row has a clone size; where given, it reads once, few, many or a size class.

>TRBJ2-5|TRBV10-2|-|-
TGCGCCAGCAGAGGGGTACAAGAGACCCAGTACTTC
CASRGVQETQYF
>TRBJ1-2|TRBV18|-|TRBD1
TGTGCCAGCTCACCGAACAGGGGTTTTAGCGGCTACACCTTC
CASSPNRGFSGYTF
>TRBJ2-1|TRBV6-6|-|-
TGTGCCAGCAGTATCCACCAGGGTTACAATGAGCAGTTCTTC
CASSIHQGYNEQFF
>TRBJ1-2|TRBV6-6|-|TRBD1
TGTGCCAGCAGTGGGACAGGGACTGGCTACACCTTC
CASSGTGTGYTF
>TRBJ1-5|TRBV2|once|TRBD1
TGTGCCAGCAGTGGGCTGGGACAGGGGGCTTTTTGGCATTTT
CASSGLGQGAFWHF
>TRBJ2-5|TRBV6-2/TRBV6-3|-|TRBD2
TGTGCCAGCAGCCTCCCCCCCTTTGGCGGGAGGAAGCAAGAGACCCAGTACTTC
CASSLPPFGGRKQETQYF
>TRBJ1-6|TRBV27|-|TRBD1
TGTGCCAGCAGTTTACGACCGCTTATGGGGGACAGGTCACCCCTCCACTTT
CASSLRPLMGDRSPLHF
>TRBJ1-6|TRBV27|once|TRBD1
TGTGCCTCTCGGCCGGGACAGGGGCCCAATTCACCCCTCCACTTT
CASRPGQGPNSPLHF
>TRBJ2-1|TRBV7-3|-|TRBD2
TGTGCCAGCAGCTTCTTACTAGCGGATTACAATGAGCAGTTCTTC
CASSFLLADYNEQFF
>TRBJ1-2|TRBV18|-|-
TGTGCCAGCTCACCACTCGGAGGGGGCTACACCTTC
CASSPLGGGYTF
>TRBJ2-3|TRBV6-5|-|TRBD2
TGTGCCAGCAGTTCGACTAGCGGGGCAGATACGCAGTATTTT
CASSSTSGADTQYF
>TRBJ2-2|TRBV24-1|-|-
TGTGCCACCAGTGACGGTTTCATGTCCGGGGAGCTGTTTTTT
CATSDGFMSGELFF
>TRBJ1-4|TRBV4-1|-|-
TGCGCCAGCAGCCCTACAGGGTTAGCAACTAATGAAAAACTGTTTTTT
CASSPTGLATNEKLFF
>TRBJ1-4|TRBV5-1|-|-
TGCGCCAGCAGCTTGGAGTGGGCGCGAGCAACTAATGAAAAACTGTTTTTT
CASSLEWARATNEKLFF
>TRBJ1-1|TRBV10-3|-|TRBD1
TGTGCCATCAATTCGGGACAGGCGGTGCCTGAAGCTTTCTTT
CAINSGQAVPEAFF
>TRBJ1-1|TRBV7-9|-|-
TGTGCCAGCAGCTACAGCAACACTGAAGCTTTCTTT
CASSYSNTEAFF
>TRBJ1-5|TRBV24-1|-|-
TGTGCCACCAGTGATCCGGGCCCGGGAGGGGAATATAGCAATCAGCCCCAGCATTTT
CATSDPGPGGEYSNQPQHF
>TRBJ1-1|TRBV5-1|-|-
TGCGCCAGCAGCTCCCTATTCGGACAGAACACTGAAGCTTTCTTT
CASSSLFGQNTEAFF
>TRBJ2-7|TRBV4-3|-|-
TGCGCCAGCAGCCAAGGTACCAGGGCCTACGAGCAGTACTTC
CASSQGTRAYEQYF
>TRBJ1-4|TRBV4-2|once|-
TGTGCCAGCAGCCAAGGGCAGGGAGGTGAAAAACTGTTTTTT
CASSQGQGGEKLFF
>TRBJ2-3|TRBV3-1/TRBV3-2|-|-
TGTGCCAGCAGCCAAGCGGGGTACACAGATACGCAGTATTTT
CASSQAGYTDTQYF
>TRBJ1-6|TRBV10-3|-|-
TGTGCCATCAAACCGGAGGGCGGTACCTATAATTCACCCCTCCACTTT
CAIKPEGGTYNSPLHF
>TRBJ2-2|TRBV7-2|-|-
TGTGCCAGCAGCTTAGAGTCGAGCGGGGAGCTGTTTTTT
CASSLESSGELFF
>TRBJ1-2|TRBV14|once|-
TGTGCCAGCAGCCAAGACGCGGGGCTGAGCTATGGCTACACCTTC
CASSQDAGLSYGYTF
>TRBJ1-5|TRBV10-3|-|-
TGTGCCATCAGTGATCAGATCAGCAATCAGCCCCAGCATTTT
CAISDQISNQPQHF